The present T cell receptor (beta chain) was sequenced within a study of neoadjuvant anti-PD-1 for oral cavity cancer. Patients had HPV-negative, locally advanced oral cavity squamous cell carcinoma. Using immunoSEQ multiplex PCR, the repertoire was profiled, and TCRdb retains in-frame clones only, with some absent. Of around 16,000 clones detected, 60% to 80% appear once; the ten largest clones hold 2.6%. Germline CDR1 and CDR2: SGHAT and FQNNGV. J lost 7 bases, V lost 6 bases, and 17 bases had no gene match. The CDR3 spans 16 residues. The TCR sequence derives from a person between 40 and 85 years old with oral cavity squamous cell carcinoma. This chain joins TRBV11-2 and TRBJ2-5; 7 nucleotides match TRBD1. The specimen comprised PBMCs, sampled before nivolumab (anti-PD-1) treatment. CDR3 nucleotides: TGTGCCAGCAGTCGTGTGACAGGGCGATATATAGTGACCCAGTACTTC. It codes for CASSRVTGRYIVTQYF.